The 5 T cell receptor beta chains given below trace back to one sample, sequenced in a study of cytomegalovirus exposure and HLA in healthy donors. It was with 60 Vbeta and 13 Jbeta primers that the PCR ran. The method was immunoSEQ multiplex PCR; TCRdb's version includes in-frame clones alone and lacks a portion of them. The data hold 55,000 to 80,000 clones, with 65% to 80% observed a single time. Sequenced input: PBMCs. The receptors derive from a man between 65 and 85 years old in good health and CMV-seronegative.

This chain uses TRBV6-5 with TRBJ2-5, with TRBD2 identical over 8 bases. The J call could be wrong; TRBJ2-7 is a better fit for the DNA end. The CDR3 is made up of 15 amino acids. Per the germline V gene, CDR1 is MNHEY and CDR2 is SVGAGI. CDR3 nucleotide sequence: TGTGCCAGCATTGGGAATAGCGGGAAGGTCTACGAGCAGTACTTC. It yields the protein CASIGNSGKVYEQYF.

V is TRBV6-6 and J is TRBJ1-1; D gene unclear. Germline lookup yields CDR1 MNHNY and CDR2 SVGAGI (reference sequence). The CDR3 consists of 14 residues. With 0 bases removed from V and 2 bases from J, the gap between germline ends came to 7 bases. CDR3 region: CASSYSNINTEAFF. The DNA of the CDR3 is TGTGCCAGCAGTTACTCGAACATTAACACTGAAGCTTTCTTT.

The chain links TRBV6-6 to TRBJ1-6; 7 bases agree with TRBD1. V lost 2 bases to trimming and J lost 7 bases; unmatched junction nucleotides: 5. This CDR3 is 15 amino acids long. Per germline, CDR1 MNHNY and CDR2 SVGAGI (reference sequence). CDR3 sequence: CASSYGVRGNSPLHF. The CDR3 nucleotides read TGTGCCAGCAGTTACGGCGTCAGGGGGAATTCACCCCTCCACTTT.

V usage is TRBV4-1 and J usage is TRBJ2-7, with TRBD1 matching 11 bases. This CDR3 contains 15 residues. CDR1 is MGHRA and CDR2 is YSYEKL in the germline V gene. V dropped 3 bases and J dropped 6; count of bases not matched to a gene: 7. Written as DNA, the CDR3 is TGCGCCAGCAGCCACCCGGGACAGGGGGTGGGCGAGCAGTACTTC. It codes for CASSHPGQGVGEQYF.

V is TRBV18 and J is TRBJ2-7; possibly TRBD1 for D (6 bases). This CDR3 spans 13 amino acids. CDR1 is KGHSH and CDR2 is LQKENI in the germline V gene. The CDR3 is CVGGTGSSYEQYF. The CDR3 region has the DNA TGTGTTGGGGGAACAGGGAGCTCCTACGAGCAGTACTTC.